The present TCR beta chain was sequenced within a study of neurological immune-mediated disorders (dated by TCRdb to between 2018 and 2021). Turning to the overall study: The study compared peripheral blood TCR-beta repertoires of HTLV-I-associated myelopathy (HAM/TSP) patients, multiple sclerosis patients and healthy controls using UMI-based sequencing. The 106 TCR-beta libraries covered PBMC samples along with longitudinal samples, technical triplicates, and paired sorted CD4+ and CD8+ T-cell subsets. The cohort comprised 68 subjects: around 15 HAM/TSP patients, 35 or so multiple sclerosis patients and approximately 20 healthy controls.

The healthy controls were volunteers from blood banks in Maryland, USA. Unsorted PBMC libraries were generated from 2 million PBMCs stored in RNAlater at -80 °C until RNA extraction. Peripheral blood was subjected to Ficoll-Hypaque density gradient centrifugation to isolate PBMCs, which were then cryopreserved in liquid nitrogen. cDNA was synthesized by template-switch 5'RACE using a primer with a 10-nucleotide random unique molecular identifier that tagged each TCR transcript. Over 170 million TCR-beta sequences, covering 15-18 subjects, were produced in each sequencing run. The RNeasy kit was used for extraction of total RNA. TCR-beta VDJ regions were amplified with primers for the TCR constant region and the 5'RACE anchor, using the KAPA Real-time Library Amplification kit. A first PCR added sample indexes and Illumina adaptors, after which a second PCR increased the library yield. After Ampure bead purification, the TCR product of roughly 650 bp was size-selected on a 2% E-gel SizeSelection system. Library quality was checked on a Bioanalyzer, concentration was measured with Qubit, and libraries were quantified with the Kapa Library Quantification kit before pooling. Libraries were sequenced paired-end 2 x 150 bp on an Illumina HiSeq 2500. To increase sequence diversity, roughly 24-32% phiX was spiked into each library pool. In the authors' own workflow: The UMI-based MiGEC pipeline processed quality-filtered reads and removed over 80% of raw TCR sequences during error correction. IMGT germline references were used for alignment of VDJ genes, and clonotypes were defined by a unique CDR3 amino acid sequence together with V-J genes. Clonal expansion, Shannon diversity and CDR3 relatedness (CalcPairwiseDistances, ClusterSamples) were evaluated with VDJtools, and phylogenetic trees were built with CLCbio workbench. A clone was classed as expanded if it had 8 or more unique UMIs, a cutoff based on coefficient-of-variation modelling across technical triplicates. The public reads were reanalyzed by TCRdb: fastp trimming at Q25, MiXCR alignment, in-frame beta chains only. One record per CDR3 amino acid sequence lists the most common genes and DNA. None of the V and J calls come from the authors' own analysis; TCRdb made them. The sample data list just under 45,000 distinct CDR3 sequences, and 12% of these were observed just once. Roughly 1.3% of the sample comes from the top ten.

On the study overall, not on this receptor specifically: TCR clonal expansion was greatest in HAM/TSP patients and smallest in MS patients, who ranked below even healthy controls. No identical CDR3 amino acid sequences were found to be shared among expanded clones across subjects, suggesting that TCR-beta repertoires were private in all groups.

This clonotype was seen many times. There is no known antigen for this receptor. Nothing much larger sits one base from this clone, and base qualities are not available. From a lookup of the germline V gene (reference sequence), CDR1 and CDR2 are LGHDT and YNNKEL. Taken from cysteine to phenylalanine, the CDR3 has 19 residues. Only CDR3 DNA is held: 57 bases, read in frame from base 1. V drops 4 bases and J drops 0 bases, leaving 22 bases in between. Sequenced sample: PBMCs. Recombination joined TRBV3-1 with TRBJ2-1, with the D gene possibly TRBD1 or TRBD2, each one fitting 5 bases. The clonotype originates from a female donor in good health. The nucleotide sequence is given as TGTGCCAGCAGCCCTGGTGAGATAGTCAGGGCGGGCTCCTACAATGAGCAGTTCTTC. This yields the protein CASSPGEIVRAGSYNEQFF.